Listed below are T cell receptor beta chains from one sample, sequenced in a study of cytomegalovirus exposure and HLA in healthy donors. Clones were read by immunoSEQ multiplex PCR, and TCRdb kept only the in-frame ones, dropping some. The sample lists about 170,000 clones; around 80% were seen once. Sequences were obtained from PBMCs. The receptors here all came from a woman aged 45-60 years in good health and CMV-seropositive. Both conserved end residues are part of each CDR3. The order of the fields is V gene, clone size, D gene, J gene, CDR3 protein, CDR3 DNA. A D gene is named only where the DNA matches it firmly. Clone size, where shown, is once, few, many, or a class for clones that have expanded.

v_gene: TRBV23-1
abundance: -
d_gene: -
j_gene: TRBJ2-2
CDR3aa: CASMSGTDEHRGAVF
CDR3nt: TGCGCCAGCATGTCCGGCACAGATGAACACCGGGGAGCTGTTTTT

v_gene: TRBV7-2
abundance: -
d_gene: -
j_gene: TRBJ1-4
CDR3aa: CASSFSRATNEKLFF
CDR3nt: TGTGCCAGCAGCTTTTCCAGGGCAACTAATGAAAAACTGTTTTTT

v_gene: TRBV7-2
abundance: -
d_gene: TRBD1
j_gene: TRBJ2-7
CDR3aa: CASSRERDRGISYEQYF
CDR3nt: TGTGCCAGCAGCCGAGAACGGGACAGGGGGATTTCCTACGAGCAGTACTTC

v_gene: TRBV4-2
abundance: -
d_gene: TRBD1
j_gene: TRBJ1-2
CDR3aa: CAAGQGIFFNYGYTF
CDR3nt: TGTGCGGCAGGACAGGGAATATTCTTTAACTATGGCTACACCTTC

v_gene: TRBV7-9
abundance: -
d_gene: -
j_gene: TRBJ1-1
CDR3aa: CASSLALGSTEAFF
CDR3nt: TGTGCCAGCAGCTTAGCGCTTGGGAGCACTGAAGCTTTCTTT

v_gene: TRBV7-8
abundance: -
d_gene: TRBD1
j_gene: TRBJ2-3
CDR3aa: CASSSPDRGADTQYF
CDR3nt: TGTGCCAGCAGCTCACCGGACAGGGGGGCAGATACGCAGTATTTT

v_gene: TRBV28
abundance: -
d_gene: -
j_gene: TRBJ2-7
CDR3aa: CASTRLSAYEQYF
CDR3nt: TGTGCCAGCACCAGACTCAGCGCCTACGAGCAGTACTTC

v_gene: TRBV15
abundance: -
d_gene: -
j_gene: TRBJ1-4
CDR3aa: CATSRDQNPNEKLFF
CDR3nt: TGTGCCACCAGCAGAGATCAGAACCCTAATGAAAAACTGTTTTTT

v_gene: TRBV7-9
abundance: -
d_gene: TRBD1
j_gene: TRBJ2-2
CDR3aa: CASSLKGARPTGELFF
CDR3nt: TGTGCCAGCAGCTTAAAGGGGGCGAGGCCGACCGGGGAGCTGTTTTTT

v_gene: TRBV2
abundance: few
d_gene: TRBD1
j_gene: TRBJ1-2
CDR3aa: CASSGQGFSGYTF
CDR3nt: TGTGCCAGCAGCGGACAGGGGTTTAGCGGCTACACCTTC

v_gene: TRBV4-3
abundance: -
d_gene: TRBD2
j_gene: TRBJ2-7
CDR3aa: CASSQGPMTSGLNYEQYF
CDR3nt: TGCGCCAGCAGCCAAGGCCCCATGACTAGCGGACTAAACTACGAGCAGTACTTC

v_gene: TRBV5-1
abundance: -
d_gene: TRBD2
j_gene: TRBJ2-2
CDR3aa: CASSRGTSPGGELFF
CDR3nt: TGCGCCAGCAGCAGAGGGACTAGCCCTGGCGGGGAGCTGTTTTTT

v_gene: TRBV9
abundance: few
d_gene: -
j_gene: TRBJ2-2
CDR3aa: CASSVKTGELFF
CDR3nt: TGTGCCAGCAGCGTTAAAACCGGGGAGCTGTTTTTT

v_gene: TRBV7-2
abundance: -
d_gene: TRBD1
j_gene: TRBJ1-3
CDR3aa: CASSPDGTAGNTIYF
CDR3nt: TGTGCCAGCAGCCCGGATGGGACAGCTGGAAACACCATATATTTT

v_gene: TRBV28
abundance: -
d_gene: TRBD1
j_gene: TRBJ2-7
CDR3aa: CASSGQGAYEQYF
CDR3nt: TGTGCCAGCAGTGGACAGGGGGCTTACGAGCAGTACTTC